This TCR beta chain stems from a study of blood T cell repertoires in COVID-19. For the study at large: Sites in the United States, Italy and Spain provided acute and convalescent COVID-19 samples. From T cells, B-cell-depleted T cells, or PBMCs came the material, which was cDNA or gDNA.

In the source study's methods: Amplification with reference gene primers provided the estimates of nucleated cell counts. The assay was immunoSEQ multiplex PCR, and TCRdb's table has in-frame clones only and misses some. For V, J and clone size, that table is used; D and trimming come from the DNA. This sample has 250,000 to 350,000 clones, with roughly 90% found just once. This clone was picked up a small number of times. It was during active infection that Seattle patients were enrolled and then longitudinally followed. Input material: peripheral blood. The receptor was isolated from a woman aged 25 to 39 with COVID-19, enrolled during active disease.

This CDR3 reads CASSWGQANSPLHF. CDR3 DNA: TGTGCCAGCAGCTGGGGACAGGCTAATTCACCCCTCCACTTT. The V gene is TRBV7-2, the J gene TRBJ1-6; 8 nucleotides agree with TRBD1. CDR1 is SGHTA, CDR2 FQGNSA, per germline. The CDR3 runs to 14 residues. J gave up 6 bases and V 4 bases, and 2 bases lay outside the gene matches.